These T cell receptor beta chains were read from a single sample in a study of cytomegalovirus exposure and HLA in healthy donors. Method: immunoSEQ multiplex PCR; TCRdb's copy keeps in-frame clones and lacks some. The sample includes 85,000 to 120,000 clones, around four fifths seen only once; the top ten take roughly 2.6%. Material for sequencing was PBMCs. The source of these receptors is a man aged 35 to 55 in good health and CMV-seronegative. Both conserved end residues are trimmed from each CDR3.

V gene: TRBV6-5; J gene: TRBJ1-2; CDR3 protein: ASRGRAGGGVGYT
V gene: TRBV29-1; J gene: TRBJ2-7; CDR3 protein: SVVLYEQY
V gene: TRBV5-1; J gene: TRBJ2-2; CDR3 protein: ASSLSGTDTGELF
V gene: TRBV23-1; J gene: TRBJ1-5; CDR3 protein: ASSQFEQEISNQPQH
V gene: TRBV18; J gene: TRBJ2-5; CDR3 protein: ASSPSGQQETQY
V gene: TRBV7-2; J gene: TRBJ2-2; CDR3 protein: ASSYLAGELF
V gene: TRBV6-6; J gene: TRBJ2-7; CDR3 protein: ASSYSKSQGEQY
V gene: TRBV19; J gene: TRBJ1-5; CDR3 protein: ASSIRTGSGNQPQH
V gene: TRBV5-1; J gene: TRBJ2-5; CDR3 protein: ASMAGTGYVQETQY
V gene: TRBV27; J gene: TRBJ2-2; CDR3 protein: ASRFGTYLGAGELF